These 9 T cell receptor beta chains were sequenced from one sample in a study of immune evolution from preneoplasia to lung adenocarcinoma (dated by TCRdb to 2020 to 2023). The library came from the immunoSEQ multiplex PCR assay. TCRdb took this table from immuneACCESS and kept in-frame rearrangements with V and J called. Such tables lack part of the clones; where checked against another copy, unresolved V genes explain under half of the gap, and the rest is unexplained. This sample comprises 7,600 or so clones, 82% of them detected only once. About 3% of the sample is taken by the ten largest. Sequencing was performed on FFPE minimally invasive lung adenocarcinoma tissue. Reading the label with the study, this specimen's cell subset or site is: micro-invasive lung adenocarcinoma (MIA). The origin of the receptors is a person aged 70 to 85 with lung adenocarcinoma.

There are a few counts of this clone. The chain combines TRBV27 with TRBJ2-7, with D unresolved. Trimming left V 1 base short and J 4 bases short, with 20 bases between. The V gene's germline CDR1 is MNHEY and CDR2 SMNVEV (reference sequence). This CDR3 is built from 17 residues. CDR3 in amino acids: CASSLFRQTTTLYEQYF. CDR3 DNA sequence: TGTGCCAGCAGTTTATTCCGCCAGACAACCACCCTTTACGAGCAGTACTTC.

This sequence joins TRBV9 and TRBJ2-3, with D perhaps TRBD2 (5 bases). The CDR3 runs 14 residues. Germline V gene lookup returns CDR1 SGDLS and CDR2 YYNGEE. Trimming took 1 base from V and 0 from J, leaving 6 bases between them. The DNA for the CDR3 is TGTGCCAGCAGCGTACTAGCTAGCACAGATACGCAGTATTTT. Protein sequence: CASSVLASTDTQYF.

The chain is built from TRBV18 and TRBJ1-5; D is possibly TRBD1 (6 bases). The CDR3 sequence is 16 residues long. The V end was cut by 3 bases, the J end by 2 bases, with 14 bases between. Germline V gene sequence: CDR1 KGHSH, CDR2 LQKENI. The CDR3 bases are TGTGCCAGCTCACCCTCGGGGGGCCGGGGCAATCAGCCCCAGCATTTT. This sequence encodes CASSPSGGRGNQPQHF. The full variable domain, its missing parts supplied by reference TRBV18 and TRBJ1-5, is NAGVMQNPRHLVRRRGQEARLRCSPMKGHSHVYWYRQLPEEGLKFMVYLQKENIIDESGMPKERFSAEFPKEGPSILRIQQVVRGDSAAYFCASSPSGGRGNQPQHFGDGTRLSIL.

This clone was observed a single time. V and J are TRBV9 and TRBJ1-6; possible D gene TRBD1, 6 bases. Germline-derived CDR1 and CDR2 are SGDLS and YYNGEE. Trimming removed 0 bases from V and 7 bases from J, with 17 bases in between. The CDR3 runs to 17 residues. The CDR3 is CASSVAIRWTANSPLHF. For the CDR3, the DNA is TGTGCCAGCAGCGTAGCCATTAGGTGGACAGCCAATTCACCCCTCCACTTT.

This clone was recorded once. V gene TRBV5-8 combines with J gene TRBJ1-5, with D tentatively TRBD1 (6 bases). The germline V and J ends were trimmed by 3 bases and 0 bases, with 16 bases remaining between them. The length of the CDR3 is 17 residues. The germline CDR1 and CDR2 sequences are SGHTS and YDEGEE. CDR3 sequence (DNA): TGTGCCAGCAGCTGGCGTTCCAGGGGATATAGCAATCAGCCCCAGCATTTT. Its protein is CASSWRSRGYSNQPQHF.

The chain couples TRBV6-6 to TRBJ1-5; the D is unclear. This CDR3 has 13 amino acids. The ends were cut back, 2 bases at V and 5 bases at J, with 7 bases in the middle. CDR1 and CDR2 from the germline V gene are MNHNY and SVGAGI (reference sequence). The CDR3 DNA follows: TGTGCCAGCAGTTACAGGGTTGATCAGCCCCAGCATTTT. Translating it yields CASSYRVDQPQHF.

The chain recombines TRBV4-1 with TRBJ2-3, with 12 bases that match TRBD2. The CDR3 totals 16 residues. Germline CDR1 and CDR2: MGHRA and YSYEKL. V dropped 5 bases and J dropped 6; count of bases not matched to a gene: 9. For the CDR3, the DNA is TGCGCCAGCAGCTTGCGACTAGCGGGAGTCGCTGATACGCAGTATTTT. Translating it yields CASSLRLAGVADTQYF.

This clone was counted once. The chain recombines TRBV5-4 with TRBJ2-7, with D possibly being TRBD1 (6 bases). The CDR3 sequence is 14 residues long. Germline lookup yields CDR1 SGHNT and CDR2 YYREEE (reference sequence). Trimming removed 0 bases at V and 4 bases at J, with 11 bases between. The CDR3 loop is CASSLAGRGYEQYF. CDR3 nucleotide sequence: TGTGCCAGCAGCTTGGCCGGCAGGGGTTACGAGCAGTACTTC.

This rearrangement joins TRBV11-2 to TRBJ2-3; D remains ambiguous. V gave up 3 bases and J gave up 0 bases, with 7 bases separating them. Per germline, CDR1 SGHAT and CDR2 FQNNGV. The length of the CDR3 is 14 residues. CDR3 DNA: TGTGCCAGCAGCTTTGGTCTTAGCACAGATACGCAGTATTTT. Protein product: CASSFGLSTDTQYF. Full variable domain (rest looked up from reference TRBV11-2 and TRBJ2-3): EAGVAQSPRYKIIEKRQSVAFWCNPISGHATLYWYQQILGQGPKLLIQFQNNGVVDDSQLPKDRFSAERLKGVDSTLKIQPAKLEDSAVYLCASSFGLSTDTQYFGPGTRLTVL.